The following is a TCR beta chain sequence with its context. Its antigen is currently unknown. The sample is drawn from a study of vaccination and CD4 T cells after COVID-19. Whole-study context: Fewer than ten convalescent cases were mild and one was severe, and all had been SARS-CoV-2 positive by nasal swab PCR. At a median about 95 days (range 35 to 161) after diagnosis, post-COVID samples were drawn.

The V gene end was trimmed by 4 bases and the J gene end by 4 bases; junction bases not matched to a gene: 4. CDR3 size: 14 residues. CDR1 and CDR2 from the germline V gene are MNHNS and SASEGT. The Oncomine TCR Beta short-read assay generated sequence data from the DNA of cultured CD4+ T cells. TCRdb re-called the PCR reads with MiXCR, one entry per CDR3 protein. Found here are more than 13,000 distinct CDR3 sequences, around 80% of them singletons; the top ten hold roughly 17%. Treatment of the sample: approximately nine-day PBMC culture with coronavirus spike peptide pools or control peptides (ViraFEST assay). Under the ViraFEST approach, antigen-specific T cells were expanded with peptide pools and TCRs subsequently sequenced. Study-level findings and limits: Within convalescent individuals, 304 out of 307 vaccine-specific clones proved to be spike mono-reactive.

The V gene is TRBV6-1, the J gene TRBJ2-7, with TRBD1 identical over 10 bases. Sequencing used CD4+ T cells from blood, cultured in vitro. The clonotype originates from a human donor who had recovered from COVID-19. Here the CDR3 DNA reads TGTGCCAGCAGTGGTCGGACAGGGGGTTACGAGCAGTACTTC. It specifies CASSGRTGGYEQYF.